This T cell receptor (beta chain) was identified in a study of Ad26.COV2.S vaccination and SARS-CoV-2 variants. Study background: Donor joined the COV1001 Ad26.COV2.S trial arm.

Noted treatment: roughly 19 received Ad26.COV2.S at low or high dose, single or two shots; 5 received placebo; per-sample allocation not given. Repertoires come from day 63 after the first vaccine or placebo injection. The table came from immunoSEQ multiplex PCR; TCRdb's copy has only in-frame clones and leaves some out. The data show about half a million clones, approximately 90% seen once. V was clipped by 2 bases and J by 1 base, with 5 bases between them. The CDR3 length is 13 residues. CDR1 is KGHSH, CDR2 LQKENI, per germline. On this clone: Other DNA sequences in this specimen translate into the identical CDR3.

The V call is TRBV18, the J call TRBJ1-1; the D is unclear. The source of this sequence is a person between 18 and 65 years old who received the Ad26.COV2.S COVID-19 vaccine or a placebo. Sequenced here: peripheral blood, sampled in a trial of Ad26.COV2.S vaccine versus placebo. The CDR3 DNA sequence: TGTGCCAGCTCACCATTGGAGAACACTGAAGCTTTCTTT. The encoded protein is CASSPLENTEAFF.